The 29 T cell receptor beta chains presented below share a single source sample, sequenced in a study of T cells after yellow fever vaccination. Via MiXCR, TCRdb re-called the 5' RACE reads, giving one row per CDR3 protein. This table has hundreds of thousands of distinct CDR3 sequences, roughly 13% appearing once. The material was PBMCs, obtained on the day of the yellow fever booster vaccination. These receptors came from a man under 40 who received the YFV17D yellow fever vaccine.

This chain uses TRBV20-1 with TRBJ2-7; maybe TRBD2 (7 bases). Per the germline V gene, CDR1 is DFQATT and CDR2 is SNEGSKA (reference sequence). V dropped 1 base and J dropped 3 bases, with 13 bases sitting between them. The CDR3 runs 14 residues. The CDR3 reads CSARASGQNYEQYF. The CDR3 nucleotides read TGCAGTGCTAGAGCTAGCGGACAGAACTACGAGCAGTACTTC.

The chain carries TRBV30 and TRBJ2-2; D not certain. This CDR3 contains 14 residues. V lost 4 bases to trimming and J lost 6 bases, with 15 bases between them. The germline gives CDR1 GTSNPN, CDR2 SVGIG (reference sequence). The CDR3 DNA reads as TGTGCCTGGACCTCGGTGGAGCCCCCCGGGGAGCTGTTTTTT. Translated: CAWTSVEPPGELFF.

The CDR3 loop is CASSQVERNQPQHF. CDR3 coding DNA: TGTGCCAGCAGCCAAGTCGAACGTAATCAGCCCCAGCATTTT. The rearrangement joins TRBV4-2 to TRBJ1-5; no clear D. This CDR3 contains 14 residues. In germline, CDR1 is LGHNA, CDR2 YNFKEQ. V was shortened by 1 base and J by 4 bases, with 8 bases between the two germline ends.

This clonotype has a handful of counts. The V and J genes are TRBV28 and TRBJ2-1, with D tentatively TRBD1 or TRBD2 (6 bases each). The CDR3 covers 15 residues. Looked up from germline, CDR1 is MDHEN and CDR2 is SYDVKM. Trimming shortened V by 6 bases and J by 7 bases, and 19 bases separated the two germline ends. This CDR3 reads CASSLLRGQVNEQFF. The CDR3 DNA reads TGTGCCAGCAGCCTCCTTCGGGGGCAGGTGAATGAGCAGTTCTTC.

This chain joins TRBV20-1 and TRBJ2-2, with D unresolved. Germline V CDR1 and CDR2: DFQATT, SNEGSKA (reference sequence). The CDR3 extends over 12 amino acids. V was cut by 4 bases and J by 1 base, with 4 bases left in between. The CDR3 loop reads CSATGNTGELFF. The CDR3 DNA follows: TGCAGTGCTACCGGGAACACCGGGGAGCTGTTTTTT.

This clonotype has a handful of counts. V is TRBV20-1 and J is TRBJ2-1, with 8 bases matching TRBD1. The germline CDR1 and CDR2 sequences are DFQATT and SNEGSKA (reference sequence). This CDR3 has 12 residues. V shed 5 bases, J shed 8 bases, and the junction held 5 bases outside the gene matches. The CDR3, as DNA: TGCAGTGCTCCGGACAGGGTCGATGAGCAGTTCTTC. Amino acids: CSAPDRVDEQFF.

The chain carries TRBV7-2 and TRBJ2-7; a possible D gene is TRBD2 (6 bases). Trimming left V 1 base short and J 3 bases short, with 16 bases between. CDR3 length equals 16 residues. CDR1 and CDR2 (germline): SGHTA, FQGNSA. The CDR3 loop reads CASSLGGKGRIYEQYF. The CDR3 region has the DNA TGTGCCAGCAGCTTAGGCGGGAAAGGAAGGATCTACGAGCAGTACTTC.

This clonotype has just a few counts. The chain uses TRBV6-2 or TRBV6-3 and TRBJ1-5, with 8 bases aligning to TRBD1. This CDR3 region has 13 residues. V was pared by 10 bases and J by 4 bases, with 6 bases of the junction left unmatched. Germline CDR1 and CDR2: MNHEY and SVGEGT. The CDR3 DNA follows: TGTGCCACCAAAAACAGGGGGAATCAGCCCCAGCATTTT. Translated: CATKNRGNQPQHF.

This clonotype was counted at least ten times. Mismatch with germline at one junction end may stem from a read error. The V gene is TRBV7-2, the J gene TRBJ2-7; D unresolved. CDR1 is SGHTA and CDR2 is FQGNSA in the germline V gene. This CDR3 is built from 13 residues. Here the CDR3 DNA reads TGTGCCAGCAGTTTAGGCCCGTCCTACGAGCAGTACTTC. Amino acids: CASSLGPSYEQYF.

The J gene is TRBJ1-5, the V gene TRBV21-1; TRBD1, the table's D call, was not compared with the DNA. TRBV21-1 is assigned pseudogene status. The CDR3 is made up of 15 amino acids. CDR3 bases: TGTGCCAGCAGCAGAAATGGGACAAGCAATCAGCCCCAGCATTTT. Its protein product is CASSRNGTSNQPQHF.

The DNA of the CDR3 is TGCAGTGCTAGGGGGACAGGGGTGTACGAGCAGTACTTC. This sequence encodes CSARGTGVYEQYF. The V gene is TRBV20-1, the J gene TRBJ2-7, with 10 bases identical to TRBD1. This CDR3 is 13 amino acids long. CDR1 is DFQATT, CDR2 SNEGSKA, per germline (reference sequence). J lost 4 bases, V lost 3 bases, and 3 bases had no gene match.

This clonotype was detected a few times. The CDR3 DNA reads TGCGCCAGCGGTCGGGAGCGGGGGACCCAGTACTTC. Its translation: CASGRERGTQYF. The rearrangement uses TRBV5-1 and TRBJ2-5; 7 bases fit TRBD2. This CDR3 region has 12 residues. Germline CDR1 is SGHRS and CDR2 is YFSETQ. Trimming took 7 bases from V and 7 from J; bases not matched to a gene: 7.

This clonotype has only a few counts. The chain links TRBV27 to TRBJ2-3; D may be TRBD2 (6 bases). Trimming removed 3 bases at V and 2 bases at J, with 15 bases between. This CDR3 has 16 residues. Germline lookup yields CDR1 MNHEY and CDR2 SMNVEV (reference sequence). The CDR3 protein is CASSFSRTNPTDTQYF. The CDR3 DNA reads as TGTGCCAGCAGTTTTTCCAGGACTAACCCCACAGATACGCAGTATTTT.

This clonotype turned up a few times. The chain carries TRBV6-5 and TRBJ2-1; D may be TRBD2 (5 bases). This CDR3 spans 17 amino acids. V dropped 4 bases and J dropped 0 bases, with 16 bases sitting between them. Germline V lookup: CDR1 MNHEY, CDR2 SVGAGI. The DNA for the CDR3 is TGTGCCAGCAGTTCCCACGTAGCGCCGAGCTCCTACAATGAGCAGTTCTTC. The encoded protein is CASSSHVAPSSYNEQFF.

The rearrangement uses TRBV20-1 and TRBJ2-3; 11 bases are a match to TRBD2. The CDR3 is 16 amino acids. The V and J ends lost 6 bases and 6 bases, in that order; junction bases with no gene match: 14. Germline CDR1 DFQATT, CDR2 SNEGSKA (reference sequence). The DNA of the CDR3 is TGCAGTGCGATGACTAGCGGGACTATCCGGGGGGATACGCAGTATTTT. Translation: CSAMTSGTIRGDTQYF.

This clonotype showed up just a few times. The chain is built from TRBV12-3 or TRBV12-4 and TRBJ1-1; D is unresolved. The CDR3 runs 14 residues. The ends were cut back, 5 bases at V and 1 base at J, with 11 bases in the middle. The CDR3 DNA is TGTGCCAGCAGTACCCATCTGGGGAACACTGAAGCTTTCTTT. Protein sequence: CASSTHLGNTEAFF.

The chain uses TRBV7-9 and TRBJ2-7, with D perhaps being TRBD1 or TRBD2 (6 bases each). This CDR3 comprises 13 residues. Germline V lookup: CDR1 SEHNR, CDR2 FQNEAQ (reference sequence). The ends were cut back, 5 bases at V and 5 bases at J, with 13 bases in the middle. The CDR3 nucleotides read TGTGCCAGCAGCAGGGGGGTAGCTGACGAGCAGTACTTC. Protein product: CASSRGVADEQYF.

The rearrangement joins TRBV5-4 to TRBJ2-1, with 11 bases matching TRBD2. The CDR3 is made up of 16 amino acids. Trimming at V came to 3 bases and at J to 9 bases, leaving 11 bases not matched to a gene. Per germline, CDR1 SGHNT and CDR2 YYREEE (reference sequence). This chain's CDR3 is CASSSILAGARGEQFF. The DNA for the CDR3 is TGTGCCAGCAGCTCGATACTAGCGGGAGCACGGGGTGAGCAGTTCTTC.

This clonotype was found many times. The chain links TRBV7-8 to TRBJ1-2, with D perhaps TRBD1 (6 bases). V lost 4 bases, J lost 7 bases, and 28 bases lay in between. Germline CDR1 is SGHVS and CDR2 is FQNEAQ. This CDR3 is 18 amino acids long. For the CDR3, the DNA is TGTGCCAGCAGCTCATCCCTCCTGACAGGCCGAAACGGGGGTGGCTACACCTTC. This translates into CASSSSLLTGRNGGGYTF.

The J gene is TRBJ2-5, the V gene TRBV10-2; D is undetermined. The CDR3 has 13 amino acids. Germline V gives CDR1 WSHSY, CDR2 SAAADI. Trimming took off 4 bases at V and 5 bases at J, with 11 bases between the two ends. The CDR3 nucleotides read TGCGCCAGCAGTGGCCTCGGACCCGAGACCCAGTACTTC. Protein product: CASSGLGPETQYF.

The chain recombines TRBV12-3 or TRBV12-4 with TRBJ2-1; a weak D match, TRBD2 (5 bases). The CDR3 extends over 16 amino acids. V lost 2 bases, J lost 10 bases, and 21 bases lay in between. Written as DNA, the CDR3 is TGTGCCAGCAGTTTAAGTCCCCGGGAATTGAGGGTGGAGCAGTTCTTC. Translated: CASSLSPRELRVEQFF.

The rearrangement uses TRBV20-1 and TRBJ2-7; 9 positions agree with TRBD2. The V gene end was trimmed by 1 base and the J gene end by 2 bases; junction bases not matched to a gene: 18. CDR1 DFQATT and CDR2 SNEGSKA come from the germline V gene (reference sequence). The CDR3 spans 19 residues. The CDR3 nucleotides are TGCAGTGCTAGAGGCTTAATAGCGGGAGCCTCCCGGTTCGCCTACGAGCAGTACTTC. Amino acids: CSARGLIAGASRFAYEQYF.

This clonotype showed up just a few times. V is TRBV12-3 or TRBV12-4 and J is TRBJ2-1; D tentatively fits TRBD1 or TRBD2 (5 bases each). V dropped 5 bases and J dropped 2 bases, with 19 bases sitting between them. This CDR3 has 17 amino acids. The CDR3 spells CASSPGGAGTTYNEQFF. The CDR3 DNA reads TGTGCCAGCAGTCCTGGTGGAGCCGGGACGACCTACAATGAGCAGTTCTTC.

The chain links TRBV5-1 to TRBJ2-7; D is undetermined. This CDR3 comprises 12 residues. CDR1 SGHRS and CDR2 YFSETQ come from the germline V gene. Trimming stripped 4 bases from V and 7 bases from J, with 12 bases between. CDR3: CASSPDVREQYF. The DNA of the CDR3 is TGCGCCAGCAGCCCGGATGTCCGGGAGCAGTACTTC.

This clonotype was detected only a few times. J is TRBJ2-1 and V is TRBV9, with TRBD1 matching 7 bases. V shed 0 bases, J shed 0 bases, and the junction held 3 bases outside the gene matches. Looked up from germline, CDR1 is SGDLS and CDR2 is YYNGEE. CDR3 length equals 16 residues. DNA for the CDR3: TGTGCCAGCAGCGTAGGTCAGGGGGTCTCCTACAATGAGCAGTTCTTC. Translating gives CASSVGQGVSYNEQFF. The whole variable domain, remainder taken from reference TRBV9 and TRBJ2-1, is DSGVTQTPKHLITATGQRVTLRCSPRSGDLSVYWYQQSLDQGLQFLIQYYNGEERAKGNILERFSAQQFPDLHSELNLSSLELGDSALYFCASSVGQGVSYNEQFFGPGTRLTVL.

The chain combines TRBV20-1 with TRBJ2-1; 8 nucleotides agree with TRBD2. Germline CDR1 is DFQATT and CDR2 is SNEGSKA (reference sequence). This CDR3 region has 14 residues. The ends lost 5 bases at V and 3 bases at J; junction bases unmatched: 6. CDR3 DNA sequence: TGCAGTGCTCTCAGCACTAGCGGCTACAATGAGCAGTTCTTC. Its protein product is CSALSTSGYNEQFF.

Written as DNA, the CDR3 is TGTGCCAGCATAAATCCCGGGACAGGGAATTCACCCCTCCACTTT. It codes for CASINPGTGNSPLHF. The chain carries TRBV28 and TRBJ1-6; 9 nucleotides align to TRBD1. With V trimmed by 7 bases and J by 7 bases, 8 bases remained unmatched. The CDR3 totals 15 residues. CDR1 and CDR2 from the germline V gene are MDHEN and SYDVKM.

The J gene is TRBJ2-1, the V gene TRBV19; D is unclear. The CDR3 spans 13 residues. Trimming took 3 bases from V and 10 from J, leaving 13 bases between them. Germline assignment: CDR1 LNHDA and CDR2 SQIVND (reference sequence). CDR3 DNA sequence: TGTGCCAGTAGTATGTTTCCAGGTAGCGAGCAGTTCTTC. Translating it yields CASSMFPGSEQFF.

This chain connects TRBV5-1 to TRBJ2-2; 9 bases align to TRBD1. This CDR3 region has 16 residues. After removal of 5 bases from V and 3 bases from J, the junction contained 8 bases not matched to a gene. In germline, CDR1 is SGHRS, CDR2 YFSETQ. In DNA form, the CDR3 reads TGCGCCAGCAGATCCGGACAGGGGAGGTACACCGGGGAGCTGTTTTTT. Translation gives CASRSGQGRYTGELFF.